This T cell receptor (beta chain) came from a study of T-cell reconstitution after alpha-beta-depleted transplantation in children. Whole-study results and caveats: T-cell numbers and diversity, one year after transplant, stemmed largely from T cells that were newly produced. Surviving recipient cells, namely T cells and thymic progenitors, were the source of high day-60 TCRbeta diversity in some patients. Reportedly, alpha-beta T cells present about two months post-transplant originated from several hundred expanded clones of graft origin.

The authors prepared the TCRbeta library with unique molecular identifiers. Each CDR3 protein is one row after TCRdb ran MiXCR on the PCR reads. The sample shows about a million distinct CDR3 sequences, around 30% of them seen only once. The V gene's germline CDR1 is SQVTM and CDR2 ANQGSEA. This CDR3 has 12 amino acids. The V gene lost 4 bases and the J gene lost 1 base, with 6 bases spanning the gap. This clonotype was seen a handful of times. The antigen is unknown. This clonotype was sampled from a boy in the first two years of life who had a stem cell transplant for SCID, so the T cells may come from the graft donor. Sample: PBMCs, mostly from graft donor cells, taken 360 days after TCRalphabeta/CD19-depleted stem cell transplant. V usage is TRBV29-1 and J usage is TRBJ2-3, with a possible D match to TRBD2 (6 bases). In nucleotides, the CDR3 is TGCAGCGTTGTAGCGGGCACAGATACGCAGTATTTT. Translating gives CSVVAGTDTQYF.